This T cell receptor beta chain is from a study of control samples from healthy donors and cancer patients. Sequencing was performed with immunoSEQ multiplex PCR; in TCRdb, only in-frame clones are kept and a portion is missing. In the table there are 150,000 to 200,000 clones, roughly 94% of which are singletons. The CDR3 runs 11 residues. The germline V gene encodes CDR1 MNHNY and CDR2 SVGAGI (reference sequence). V was trimmed by 8 bases and J by 1 base, leaving 5 bases between them. V usage is TRBV6-6 and J usage is TRBJ1-1; D ambiguous. This clonotype originated in a woman younger than 30 in good health. The sequencing sample was made of blood. The CDR3 DNA reads as TGTGCCAGCCGAGGGAACACTGAAGCTTTCTTT. Amino acid sequence: CASRGNTEAFF.